This paragraph reports one T cell receptor beta chain. Its matching antigen is unknown. This record comes from a study of T cell repertoires in cytomegalovirus infection. Study in general: As its CMV epitopes, the study selected recently identified HLA-C-restricted and well-studied HLA-B-restricted targets.

General study findings and limits: In two of eight donors, the top clonotype was HLA-C-restricted CMV-specific.

TCRdb re-derived calls from the reads in MiXCR, one entry per CDR3 protein. The table lists 50,000 to 65,000 distinct CDR3 sequences, over 15% of them singletons, with about two thirds in the top ten. The ends were cut back, 4 bases at V and 7 bases at J, with 17 bases in the middle. The length of the CDR3 is 15 residues. Germline V gives CDR1 SGHKS, CDR2 YYEKEE (reference sequence). This chain uses TRBV5-5 with TRBJ1-4; D gene unclear. The sequence was collected from a human donor in good health (CMV status not recorded). Some clones in this sample may be carry-over from other donors' samples. Sample: CD8+ T cells from cultured PBMCs, taken from culture after CMV antigen stimulation. The CDR3 DNA reads TGTGCCAGCAGCACCTCGGACTTCGAATTTGAAAAACTGTTTTTT. Encoded protein: CASSTSDFEFEKLFF.